Listed below are T cell receptor beta chains from one sample, sequenced in a study of response to subunit inactivated influenza vaccine. TCRdb reprocessed the RT-PCR reads via MiXCR and lists one record per CDR3 protein. This repertoire shows roughly 460,000 distinct CDR3 sequences, approximately 11% found once; its top ten account for about 12%. Sample: PBMCs from blood, taken roughly 45 days after vaccination. These receptors originate from a man in his fifties who received an inactivated influenza vaccine. The CDR3 runs from the conserved cysteine through the conserved F or W. D genes are given only for firm matches. Part of the rows lack a size; the others show once, few, many or a class for expanded clones.

D	length	V	size	J	CDR3	DNA
-	15	TRBV7-2	-	TRBJ2-1	CASSSPKGIYNEQFF	TGTGCCAGCAGCTCCCCGAAGGGGATCTACAATGAGCAGTTCTTC
-	16	TRBV5-6	many	TRBJ1-6	CASSPRAAVLDSPLHF	TGTGCCAGCAGCCCCCGGGCCGCGGTTTTGGATTCACCCCTCCACTTT
-	15	TRBV7-2	-	TRBJ2-3	CASSPEYGVADTQYF	TGTGCCAGCAGCCCTGAATATGGGGTGGCAGATACGCAGTATTTT
TRBD2	17	TRBV11-2	few	TRBJ2-1	CASSLDRISGGYNEQFF	TGTGCCAGCAGCTTAGACAGGATTAGCGGGGGGTACAATGAGCAGTTCTTC
-	17	TRBV3-1	-	TRBJ2-2	CASSQDLGSANTGELFF	TGTGCCAGCAGCCAAGATCTGGGTAGCGCGAACACCGGGGAGCTGTTTTTT
TRBD1	13	TRBV10-3	many	TRBJ2-5	CAISGTGEETQYF	TGTGCCATCAGCGGGACAGGGGAAGAGACCCAGTACTTC
-	12	TRBV6-2/TRBV6-3	few	TRBJ2-1	CASRSWHNEQFF	TGTGCCAGCAGGAGCTGGCACAATGAGCAGTTCTTC
-	11	TRBV12-3/TRBV12-4	many	TRBJ2-1	CASSLGDRQFF	TGTGCCAGCAGTTTGGGAGATCGGCAGTTCTTC
-	15	TRBV7-6	few	TRBJ2-1	CASSLDPAASNEQFF	TGTGCCAGCAGCTTAGACCCGGCGGCCTCCAATGAGCAGTTCTTC
TRBD2	16	TRBV12-3/TRBV12-4	few	TRBJ2-7	CASSFSTSGRASEQYF	TGTGCCAGCAGTTTCTCCACTAGCGGGAGGGCGTCCGAGCAGTACTTC
TRBD2	15	TRBV7-2	-	TRBJ2-2	CASTTRLAFAGELFF	TGTGCCAGCACGACCCGACTAGCGTTCGCCGGGGAGCTGTTTTTT
-	12	TRBV28	many	TRBJ2-5	CAIGLSGETQYF	TGTGCCATCGGACTTTCAGGGGAGACCCAGTACTTC
TRBD1	16	TRBV6-1	few	TRBJ1-5	CASSPRDRGTFWPQHF	TGTGCCAGCAGCCCCCGGGACAGGGGAACATTTTGGCCCCAGCATTTT
TRBD2	17	TRBV3-1	many	TRBJ2-5	CASSQDWLAGVQETQYF	TGTGCCAGCAGCCAAGATTGGCTAGCGGGGGTCCAAGAGACCCAGTACTTC
TRBD2	16	TRBV15	few	TRBJ2-1	CATSKEAGGSYNEQFF	TGTGCCACCAGCAAGGAAGCGGGGGGCTCCTACAATGAGCAGTTCTTC
TRBD1	14	TRBV20-1	few	TRBJ2-7	CSANARDREYEQYF	TGCAGTGCTAATGCCCGGGACAGGGAATACGAGCAGTACTTC
-	13	TRBV5-1	many	TRBJ2-5	CASSLPGKATQYF	TGCGCCAGCAGCTTGCCCGGGAAGGCGACCCAGTACTTC
TRBD1	17	TRBV6-5	-	TRBJ1-3	CASSYGQGPFSGNTIYF	TGTGCCAGCAGTTACGGACAGGGGCCGTTCTCTGGAAACACCATATATTTT
TRBD1	17	TRBV20-1	many	TRBJ1-5	CSARGAGTGVGNQPQHF	TGCAGTGCTAGAGGCGCCGGGACAGGGGTAGGCAATCAGCCCCAGCATTTT
-	13	TRBV28	few	TRBJ2-7	CASNLRQSYEQYF	TGTGCCAGCAATTTGCGGCAGTCCTACGAGCAGTACTTC
TRBD1	16	TRBV6-1	few	TRBJ1-2	CASKGPKGTGIEGYTF	TGTGCCAGCAAGGGACCGAAAGGGACAGGCATTGAGGGCTACACCTTC
-	15	TRBV7-2	-	TRBJ1-4	CASSLGGLGNEKLFF	TGTGCCAGCAGCTTGGGGGGCCTCGGTAATGAAAAACTGTTTTTT
-	18	TRBV6-5	-	TRBJ2-2	CASSYSSWRAGDSGELFF	TGTGCCAGCAGTTACTCGTCTTGGAGGGCAGGGGACTCCGGGGAGCTGTTTTTT
-	16	TRBV7-2	few	TRBJ1-3	CASSEVGAQGGNTIYF	TGTGCCAGCAGCGAAGTAGGGGCCCAGGGTGGAAACACCATATATTTT
-	14	TRBV2	once	TRBJ2-7	CASTEPGAGYEQYF	TGTGCCAGCACCGAGCCCGGGGCGGGGTACGAGCAGTACTTC
TRBD1	16	TRBV20-1	-	TRBJ2-3	CSARVGTGGLVDTQYF	TGCAGTGCTAGAGTCGGGACAGGGGGCTTAGTAGATACGCAGTATTTT
-	14	TRBV7-7	many	TRBJ2-3	CASSLGGDDDTQYF	TGTGCTAGCAGCTTAGGTGGGGATGACGATACGCAGTATTTT
-	16	TRBV5-6	few	TRBJ1-2	CASSFQTAIFNYGYTF	TGTGCCAGCAGCTTCCAGACTGCCATCTTTAACTATGGCTACACCTTC
TRBD2	16	TRBV20-1	few	TRBJ2-1	CSARDSGSSPYNEQFF	TGCAGTGCTAGAGATAGCGGGAGTTCCCCCTACAATGAGCAGTTCTTC
TRBD2	16	TRBV24-1	few	TRBJ2-1	CATSDLAGSSYNEQFF	TGTGCCACCAGTGACCTAGCGGGGAGCTCCTACAATGAGCAGTTCTTC
-	14	TRBV15	many	TRBJ2-2	CATSRGGKAGELFF	TGTGCCACCAGCAGAGGCGGGAAGGCCGGGGAGCTGTTTTTT
-	11	TRBV12-3/TRBV12-4	many	TRBJ2-7	CASSNEGGQYF	TGTGCCAGCAGTAACGAGGGGGGGCAGTACTTC